The TCR beta chain described here comes from a study of shared clonotypes between healthy human individuals. Notes on the study in general: Generation of non-shared clonotypes was less probable than generation of clonotypes shared by all four donors.

This table comes from immunoSEQ multiplex PCR, and its TCRdb copy is limited to in-frame clones, with some not included. The data contain around 980,000 clones, approximately 78% of them singletons. Notes on this clone: The antigen is unknown.

V lost 0 bases and J 0 bases, leaving 13 bases between the germline ends. The germline gives CDR1 SGHRS, CDR2 YFSETQ. The CDR3 sequence is 16 residues long. The chain recombines TRBV5-1 with TRBJ2-7, with a weak D call TRBD2 (6 bases). The TCR comes from a man between 18 and 35 years old in good health. Some clones in this sample may be carry-over from other donors' samples. Sequenced input: memory CD4+ T cells from PBMCs. Documented subset: CD45RA-negative fraction. CDR3 protein: CASSLAMGLSSYEQYF. CDR3 nucleotide sequence: TGCGCCAGCAGCTTGGCCATGGGACTGTCCTCCTACGAGCAGTACTTC.